The next 8 T cell receptor beta chains were all read from a single sample in a study of cytomegalovirus exposure and HLA in healthy donors. Researchers ran the PCR with 60 Vbeta and 13 Jbeta primers. Profiled with immunoSEQ multiplex PCR; TCRdb holds only in-frame clones, not every one. The table has over 150,000 clones, over 70% seen once; the top ten hold 7% to 8.5%. The material sequenced was PBMCs. The source is a male donor in good health and CMV-seropositive.

The count of this clone is one. The genes are TRBV6-5 and TRBJ2-1; 13 bases match TRBD2. The CDR3 loop spans 15 amino acids. The trim removed 5 bases at V and 12 bases at J, leaving 10 bases unmatched. CDR1 is MNHEY and CDR2 is SVGAGI in the germline V gene. The CDR3 nucleotides read TGTGCCAGCAGTAGAGGACTAGCGGGGGATACCGGGCAGTTCTTC. This gives the protein CASSRGLAGDTGQFF.

The chain links TRBV30 to TRBJ2-7, with TRBD2 identical over 9 bases. This CDR3 has 14 amino acids. Germline V gene data show CDR1 as GTSNPN and CDR2 as SVGIG (reference sequence). The CDR3 reads CALEGGGALYEQYF. DNA for the CDR3: TGTGCGTTGGAGGGCGGGGGGGCCCTCTACGAGCAGTACTTC.

V usage is TRBV19 and J usage is TRBJ1-2, with D unclear. The V and J ends lost 3 bases and 4 bases respectively, with 6 bases between them. The CDR3 runs to 12 residues. CDR1 LNHDA and CDR2 SQIVND come from the germline V gene (reference sequence). CDR3 bases: TGTGCCAGTAGTATCGCGCCCTATGGCTACACCTTC. It specifies CASSIAPYGYTF.

The chain combines TRBV4-2 with TRBJ1-6; 7 bases align to TRBD1. This CDR3 spans 16 amino acids. Germline V gives CDR1 LGHNA, CDR2 YNFKEQ. The ends lost 0 bases at V and 5 bases at J; junction bases unmatched: 4. CDR3 loop: CASSQDRRGDNSPLHF. The DNA for the CDR3 is TGTGCCAGCAGCCAAGATCGCAGGGGGGATAATTCACCCCTCCACTTT.

This clone has just a few counts. The rearrangement uses TRBV4-3 and TRBJ2-5; 9 nucleotides align to TRBD2. The end of the DNA fits TRBJ2-7 better, so the J call may be wrong. The CDR3 extends over 15 amino acids. Per germline, CDR1 LGHNA and CDR2 YSLEER. The CDR3 reads CASSQGLAEYYEQYF. The DNA for the CDR3 is TGCGCCAGCAGCCAAGGACTAGCGGAATACTACGAGCAGTACTTC.

This chain uses TRBV15 with TRBJ2-5; 7 positions agree with TRBD2. The V gene's germline CDR1 is LNHNV and CDR2 YYDKDF (reference sequence). The CDR3 totals 15 residues. V was pared by 5 bases and J by 4 bases, with 10 bases of the junction left unmatched. DNA of the CDR3: TGTGCCACCAGCCCTGCGTGGGAGGGGATAGAGACCCAGTACTTC. Its protein product is CATSPAWEGIETQYF.

V is TRBV5-1 and J is TRBJ2-3, with 8 bases matching TRBD2. The CDR3 is 12 amino acids. The V and J ends lost 8 bases and 6 bases, in that order; junction bases with no gene match: 5. Germline CDR1 SGHRS, CDR2 YFSETQ. The CDR3 DNA follows: TGCGCCAGTGGCGGGGGGCTGGATACGCAGTATTTT. Encoded protein: CASGGGLDTQYF.

This clone was counted between two and nine times. The chain uses TRBV5-4 and TRBJ1-2, with 10 positions matching TRBD1. Germline V CDR1 and CDR2: SGHNT, YYREEE (reference sequence). Unmatched junction bases numbered 10, after V lost 4 bases and J lost 4 bases. This CDR3 region has 16 residues. The CDR3 loop reads CASSVPDRGRVYGYTF. CDR3 DNA sequence: TGTGCCAGCAGCGTACCCGACAGGGGGCGCGTCTATGGCTACACCTTC.